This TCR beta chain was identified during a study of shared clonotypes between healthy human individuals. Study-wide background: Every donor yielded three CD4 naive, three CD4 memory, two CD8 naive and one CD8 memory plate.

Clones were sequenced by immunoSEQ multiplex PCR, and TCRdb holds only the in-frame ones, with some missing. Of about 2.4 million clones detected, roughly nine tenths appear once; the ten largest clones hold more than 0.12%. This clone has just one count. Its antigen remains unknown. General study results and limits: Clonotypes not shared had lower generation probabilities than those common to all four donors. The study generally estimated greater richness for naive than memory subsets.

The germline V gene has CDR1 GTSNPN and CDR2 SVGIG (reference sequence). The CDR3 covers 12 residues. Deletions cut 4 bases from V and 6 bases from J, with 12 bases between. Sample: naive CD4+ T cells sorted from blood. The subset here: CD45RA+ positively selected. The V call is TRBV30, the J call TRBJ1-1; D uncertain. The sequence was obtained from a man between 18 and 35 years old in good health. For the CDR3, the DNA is TGTGCCTGGACGGAGGGAGCTTCTGAAGCTTTCTTT. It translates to CAWTEGASEAFF.